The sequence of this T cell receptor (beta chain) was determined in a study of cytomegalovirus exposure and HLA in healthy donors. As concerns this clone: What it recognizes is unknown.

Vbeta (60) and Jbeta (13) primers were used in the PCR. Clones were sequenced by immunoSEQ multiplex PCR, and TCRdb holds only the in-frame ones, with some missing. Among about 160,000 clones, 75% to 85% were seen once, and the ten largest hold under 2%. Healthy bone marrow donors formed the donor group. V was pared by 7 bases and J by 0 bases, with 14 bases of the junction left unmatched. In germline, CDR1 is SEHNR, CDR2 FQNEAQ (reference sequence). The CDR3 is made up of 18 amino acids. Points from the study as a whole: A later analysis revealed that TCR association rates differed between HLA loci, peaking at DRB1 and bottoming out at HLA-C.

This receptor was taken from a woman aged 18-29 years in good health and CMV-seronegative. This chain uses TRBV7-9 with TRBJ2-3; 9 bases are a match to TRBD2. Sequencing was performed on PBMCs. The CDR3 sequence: CASTPLGGGASSTDTQYF. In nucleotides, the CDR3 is TGTGCCAGCACCCCGCTGGGCGGGGGGGCTTCTAGCACAGATACGCAGTATTTT.